These T cell receptor beta chains were read from a single sample in a study of graft-versus-host responses after intestinal transplantation. TCRdb keeps only in-frame clones here, not all; method: immunoSEQ multiplex PCR. The sample includes 13,000 or so clones, around 38% of them seen just once. This sample comprised alloreactive CD4+ T cells from a mixed lymphocyte reaction culture, obtained before intestinal transplant. The receptors shown here come from a human patient who received an intestinal transplant. Both conserved end residues are part of each CDR3. D genes are given only for firm matches. Clone size is stated in some rows and not others, as once, few, many or a class when expanded.

>NA|TRBV29-1|TRBJ2-5|NA
TGCAGCGTTGGTCAGGGGCAAGAGACCCAGTACTTC
CSVGQGQETQYF
>NA|TRBV4-3|TRBJ2-6|NA
TGCGCCAGCAGCCAGATCTTTTCGTTGCTTGGAGGATCTGGGGCCAACGTCCTGACTTTC
CASSQIFSLLGGSGANVLTF
>few|TRBV9|TRBJ1-4|NA
TGTGCCAGCAGCCCCGCTGGGGCAGGGGAGGAAAAACTGTTTTTT
CASSPAGAGEEKLFF
>NA|TRBV19|TRBJ1-2|TRBD1
TGTGCCAGTAGTTTCCTCGACAGGGGCGATGGCTACACCTTC
CASSFLDRGDGYTF
>NA|TRBV9|TRBJ2-7|NA
TGTGCCAGCAGCCCCCGCGAACAGGGATGGTCTACCTCCTACGAGCAGTACTTC
CASSPREQGWSTSYEQYF
>NA|TRBV6-5|TRBJ2-5|NA
TGTGCCAGCAGTGCCTACCCGCAGGATTTTGAGACCCAGTACTTC
CASSAYPQDFETQYF
>NA|TRBV6-5|TRBJ1-6|NA
TGTGCCAGCAGCTATGGCGGGATGGCAAATTCACCCCTCCACTTT
CASSYGGMANSPLHF
>few|TRBV18|TRBJ2-7|NA
TGTGCCAGCTCACAGGGGGAACCCTACGAGCAGTACTTC
CASSQGEPYEQYF
>NA|TRBV25-1|TRBJ2-1|TRBD1
TGTGCCAGCAGTGAAGTCGGGACAGGGTTCTACAATGAGCAGTTCTTC
CASSEVGTGFYNEQFF
>NA|TRBV19|TRBJ2-1|NA
TGTGCCAGTAGTAGTGGGGGGGCCAACTACAATGAGCAGTTCTTC
CASSSGGANYNEQFF
>NA|TRBV10-3|TRBJ1-2|TRBD1
TGTGCCATCAGTTCAGGGGGCGCGGGCTACACCTTC
CAISSGGAGYTF
>NA|TRBV30|TRBJ1-2|NA
TGTGCCTGGGACAAGGTGTCAGGACAATATGGCTACACCTTC
CAWDKVSGQYGYTF
>NA|TRBV6-5|TRBJ2-4|NA
TGTGCCAGCAGTTACCTCGGAGACGTGGTGTACTTC
CASSYLGDVVYF
>NA|TRBV27|TRBJ1-2|TRBD1
TGTGCCAGCAGCGGACAGGGATACTATGGCTACACCTTC
CASSGQGYYGYTF
>NA|TRBV10-3|TRBJ1-1|NA
TGTGCCATCAGTACAAAGACGGGGAACACTGAAGCTTTCTTT
CAISTKTGNTEAFF
>few|TRBV5-1|TRBJ2-6|TRBD2
TGCGCCAGCAGCTTGGGACTAGCGGGGGTCGGCTCTGGGGCCAACGTCCTGACTTTC
CASSLGLAGVGSGANVLTF
>NA|TRBV7-8|TRBJ1-2|NA
TGTGCCAGCAGCTCCCTGGGGGCAGGGTCAAACTATGGCTACACCTTC
CASSSLGAGSNYGYTF
>few|TRBV30|TRBJ2-1|TRBD2
TGTGCCTGGAGTGTAGGACTAGGGACCTACAATGAGCAGTTCTTC
CAWSVGLGTYNEQFF